The rows below give T cell receptor beta chains drawn from one sample of a study of CD8 T cells in Susac syndrome. TCRdb re-called the immunoSEQ multiplex PCR reads with MiXCR, one entry per CDR3 protein. The data contain under 200,000 distinct CDR3 sequences, about 95% of them singletons. The sample comprised CD4+ T cells from PBMCs. These receptors all stem from a human donor in good health. CDR3s include the opening cysteine and the closing phenylalanine or tryptophan. A D gene is named only where the DNA matches it firmly. Clone size is stated in some rows and not others, as once, few, many or a class when expanded.

D gene: NA; J gene: TRBJ1-2; V gene: TRBV29-1; clone size: NA; CDR3 DNA: TGCAGCGTCCTCAACAGGCAGGGAACCGGCTACACCTTC; CDR3 protein: CSVLNRQGTGYTF
D gene: NA; J gene: TRBJ2-3; V gene: TRBV7-6; clone size: NA; CDR3 DNA: TGTGCCAGCAGCTTAGTTTCCGAAGATACGCAGTATTTT; CDR3 protein: CASSLVSEDTQYF
D gene: NA; J gene: TRBJ1-5; V gene: TRBV20-1; clone size: NA; CDR3 DNA: TGCAGTGCTATAGATACCTATTGGGGCAATCAGCCCCAGCATTTT; CDR3 protein: CSAIDTYWGNQPQHF
D gene: TRBD2; J gene: TRBJ2-7; V gene: TRBV20-1; clone size: NA; CDR3 DNA: TGCAGTGCTAGAACGACTAGCGGGGGGAAATCTTACGAGCAGTACTTC; CDR3 protein: CSARTTSGGKSYEQYF
D gene: NA; J gene: TRBJ2-1; V gene: TRBV18; clone size: few; CDR3 DNA: TGTGCCAGCTCACCGGTGTCTGGAGGCAATGAGCAGTTCTTC; CDR3 protein: CASSPVSGGNEQFF
D gene: TRBD2; J gene: TRBJ2-1; V gene: TRBV28; clone size: NA; CDR3 DNA: TGTGCCAGCAGGGGGGGACTAGCGGGAGCGAGTGAGCAGTTCTTC; CDR3 protein: CASRGGLAGASEQFF
D gene: NA; J gene: TRBJ1-2; V gene: TRBV3-1; clone size: NA; CDR3 DNA: TGTGCCAGCAGCCAAGCGGAAGGTCAAGGGCATGGCTACACCTTC; CDR3 protein: CASSQAEGQGHGYTF
D gene: NA; J gene: TRBJ1-5; V gene: TRBV27; clone size: once; CDR3 DNA: TGTGCCAGCAGACTGACGGCTAATCAGCCCCAGCATTTT; CDR3 protein: CASRLTANQPQHF
D gene: TRBD1; J gene: TRBJ2-5; V gene: TRBV30; clone size: NA; CDR3 DNA: TGTGCCTGGAGACGACAGGGGGCCAGGGAGACCCAGTACTTC; CDR3 protein: CAWRRQGARETQYF
D gene: NA; J gene: TRBJ2-3; V gene: TRBV6-2/TRBV6-3; clone size: NA; CDR3 DNA: TGTGCCAGCAGTTACGGCCAACAGACAGATACGCAGTATTTT; CDR3 protein: CASSYGQQTDTQYF
D gene: TRBD1; J gene: TRBJ1-2; V gene: TRBV19; clone size: once; CDR3 DNA: TGTGCCAGTAGTATCGCCGGGACAGGGGGCTATGGCTACACCTTC; CDR3 protein: CASSIAGTGGYGYTF
D gene: NA; J gene: TRBJ1-5; V gene: TRBV20-1; clone size: NA; CDR3 DNA: TGCAGTGCCCGGGGCAGGGTCAATCAGCCCCAGCATTTT; CDR3 protein: CSARGRVNQPQHF
D gene: NA; J gene: TRBJ2-5; V gene: TRBV29-1; clone size: NA; CDR3 DNA: TGCAGCGTTGTAGGGCTGGGTCCAGAGACCCAGTACTTC; CDR3 protein: CSVVGLGPETQYF
D gene: NA; J gene: TRBJ2-1; V gene: TRBV12-3/TRBV12-4; clone size: NA; CDR3 DNA: TGTGCCAGCAGTCTCGACTTGTACAATGAGCAGTTCTTC; CDR3 protein: CASSLDLYNEQFF
D gene: TRBD1; J gene: TRBJ1-2; V gene: TRBV29-1; clone size: NA; CDR3 DNA: TGCAGCGCCGGACAGGGGACGGGCTACACCTTC; CDR3 protein: CSAGQGTGYTF
D gene: NA; J gene: TRBJ2-3; V gene: TRBV25-1; clone size: NA; CDR3 DNA: TGTGCCAGCAGTCAGGGATCTCTTGGCCCAGATACGCAGTATTTT; CDR3 protein: CASSQGSLGPDTQYF
D gene: NA; J gene: TRBJ1-2; V gene: TRBV29-1; clone size: NA; CDR3 DNA: TGCAGCGGGGATAAGGCTGGATATGGCTACACCTTC; CDR3 protein: CSGDKAGYGYTF
D gene: TRBD1; J gene: TRBJ2-3; V gene: TRBV14; clone size: NA; CDR3 DNA: TGTGCCAGCAGTCGCACAGGGGACAGCACAGATACGCAGTATTTT; CDR3 protein: CASSRTGDSTDTQYF
D gene: NA; J gene: TRBJ2-5; V gene: TRBV24-1; clone size: NA; CDR3 DNA: TGTGCCACCAGTGATTCATGGGGGGAGACCCAGTACTTC; CDR3 protein: CATSDSWGETQYF
D gene: NA; J gene: TRBJ2-4; V gene: TRBV27; clone size: NA; CDR3 DNA: TGTGCCAGCAGTGGGTCAGGAGGCAAAAACATTCAGTACTTC; CDR3 protein: CASSGSGGKNIQYF
D gene: NA; J gene: TRBJ2-7; V gene: TRBV9; clone size: NA; CDR3 DNA: TGTGCCAGCAGCGTAGCTCCCAGCTCCTACGAGCAGTACTTC; CDR3 protein: CASSVAPSSYEQYF
D gene: TRBD2; J gene: TRBJ2-1; V gene: TRBV20-1; clone size: NA; CDR3 DNA: TGCAGTGCTAGTGAAAGCGGGAGTGAATATTTGGAGCAGTTCTTC; CDR3 protein: CSASESGSEYLEQFF
D gene: NA; J gene: TRBJ2-3; V gene: TRBV4-2; clone size: NA; CDR3 DNA: TGTGCCAGCAGCCAAGAGACAGCCACAGATACGCAGTATTTT; CDR3 protein: CASSQETATDTQYF
D gene: NA; J gene: TRBJ2-3; V gene: TRBV20-1; clone size: NA; CDR3 DNA: TGCAGTGCTAGACGGCCGAGCACAGATACGCAGTATTTT; CDR3 protein: CSARRPSTDTQYF
D gene: TRBD2; J gene: TRBJ2-1; V gene: TRBV27; clone size: NA; CDR3 DNA: TGTGCCAGCAGTTTACCCGTTGGGGCGGGGGGCAGAATTAATGAGCAGTTCTTC; CDR3 protein: CASSLPVGAGGRINEQFF
D gene: TRBD1; J gene: TRBJ2-7; V gene: TRBV4-1; clone size: NA; CDR3 DNA: TGCGCCAGCAGCCCCCGACAGGGGGGGTCCTACGAGCAGTACTTC; CDR3 protein: CASSPRQGGSYEQYF
D gene: NA; J gene: TRBJ2-1; V gene: TRBV3-1; clone size: NA; CDR3 DNA: TGTGCCAGCAGCTGGATGAGGTCCTACAATGAGCAGTTCTTC; CDR3 protein: CASSWMRSYNEQFF
D gene: NA; J gene: TRBJ1-2; V gene: TRBV29-1; clone size: NA; CDR3 DNA: TGCAGCGTTGGTTGGGTTGATGGCTACACCTTC; CDR3 protein: CSVGWVDGYTF
D gene: TRBD2; J gene: TRBJ2-1; V gene: TRBV2; clone size: NA; CDR3 DNA: TGTGCCAGCAGTGAGACTAGCGGGAGTTTCTTC; CDR3 protein: CASSETSGSFF
D gene: NA; J gene: TRBJ2-5; V gene: TRBV12-3/TRBV12-4; clone size: NA; CDR3 DNA: TGTGCCAGCAGTCCTAGCGAATTACGAGAGACCCAGTACTTC; CDR3 protein: CASSPSELRETQYF
D gene: TRBD1; J gene: TRBJ2-7; V gene: TRBV7-2; clone size: NA; CDR3 DNA: TGTGCCAGCAGCTTAGATAGGACAGGACGACAGCAGTACTTC; CDR3 protein: CASSLDRTGRQQYF
D gene: NA; J gene: TRBJ1-5; V gene: TRBV28; clone size: NA; CDR3 DNA: TGTGCCAGCAGTTCCAAAGATCAGCCCCAGCATTTT; CDR3 protein: CASSSKDQPQHF
D gene: TRBD2; J gene: TRBJ2-1; V gene: TRBV7-6; clone size: NA; CDR3 DNA: TGTGCCAGCAGCCTAAGCGGGGGAGCCTTTAATGAGCAGTTCTTC; CDR3 protein: CASSLSGGAFNEQFF
D gene: NA; J gene: TRBJ2-7; V gene: TRBV10-3; clone size: NA; CDR3 DNA: TGTGCCATCAGTGAGTTCGCAGGGTCGGCCGAGCAGTACTTC; CDR3 protein: CAISEFAGSAEQYF
D gene: NA; J gene: TRBJ2-2; V gene: TRBV28; clone size: NA; CDR3 DNA: TGTGCCAGCAGTAACGGAGGGATAACGAACACCGGGGAGCTGTTTTTT; CDR3 protein: CASSNGGITNTGELFF
D gene: TRBD2; J gene: TRBJ2-1; V gene: TRBV28; clone size: once; CDR3 DNA: TGTGCCAGCAGTCCTCCCTTTGGTAGCGGGAGATCTGAGCAGTTCTTC; CDR3 protein: CASSPPFGSGRSEQFF
D gene: NA; J gene: TRBJ2-6; V gene: TRBV12-3/TRBV12-4; clone size: NA; CDR3 DNA: TGTGCCAGCAGCAACAGGGCAGGGGCCAACGTCCTGACTTTC; CDR3 protein: CASSNRAGANVLTF
D gene: TRBD1; J gene: TRBJ1-5; V gene: TRBV28; clone size: once; CDR3 DNA: TGTGCCAGCAGACCGACAGGGGATGGACAGCCCCAGCATTTT; CDR3 protein: CASRPTGDGQPQHF
D gene: NA; J gene: TRBJ1-2; V gene: TRBV29-1; clone size: NA; CDR3 DNA: TGCAGCTCCGAGGCTAACTATGGCTACACCTTC; CDR3 protein: CSSEANYGYTF
D gene: NA; J gene: TRBJ2-1; V gene: TRBV9; clone size: NA; CDR3 DNA: TGTGCCAGCAGCGTAGCTACATGGGGCAATGAGCAGTTCTTC; CDR3 protein: CASSVATWGNEQFF
D gene: NA; J gene: TRBJ2-4; V gene: TRBV5-4; clone size: NA; CDR3 DNA: TGTGCCAGCAGCTTGGCCCAGGGGTCAGGAGACATTCAGTACTTC; CDR3 protein: CASSLAQGSGDIQYF
D gene: NA; J gene: TRBJ1-1; V gene: TRBV19; clone size: NA; CDR3 DNA: TGTGCCAGTAGTGGAGGTCCGGGACCGAACACTGAAGCTTTCTTT; CDR3 protein: CASSGGPGPNTEAFF
D gene: TRBD1; J gene: TRBJ2-1; V gene: TRBV4-1; clone size: NA; CDR3 DNA: TGCGCCAGCAGCCAAGATGGGACAGGGGCATCCTTACGGTTCTTC; CDR3 protein: CASSQDGTGASLRFF
D gene: TRBD1; J gene: TRBJ2-7; V gene: TRBV6-5; clone size: once; CDR3 DNA: TGTGCCAGCAGTAAACGGGACAGGATATACGAGCAGTACTTC; CDR3 protein: CASSKRDRIYEQYF
D gene: TRBD1; J gene: TRBJ2-2; V gene: TRBV3-1; clone size: NA; CDR3 DNA: TGTGCCAGCAGCACACAGGGGGTAGCGGTCACCGGGGAGCTGTTTTTT; CDR3 protein: CASSTQGVAVTGELFF
D gene: NA; J gene: TRBJ2-2; V gene: TRBV29-1; clone size: NA; CDR3 DNA: TGCAGCGTTTCCCCCCCGCTCGGGGAGCTGTTTTTT; CDR3 protein: CSVSPPLGELFF
D gene: NA; J gene: TRBJ2-3; V gene: TRBV9; clone size: NA; CDR3 DNA: TGTGCCAGCAGCGTGGAGGGCTTGACAGATACGCAGTATTTT; CDR3 protein: CASSVEGLTDTQYF
D gene: NA; J gene: TRBJ2-6; V gene: TRBV7-9; clone size: NA; CDR3 DNA: TGTGCCAGCATCGTGAGTCAGGGTGGAACTGACTCTGGGGCCAACGTCCTGACTTTC; CDR3 protein: CASIVSQGGTDSGANVLTF
D gene: NA; J gene: TRBJ2-1; V gene: TRBV13; clone size: once; CDR3 DNA: TGTGCCAGTCGCTTGCCAGGCAATGAGCAGTTCTTC; CDR3 protein: CASRLPGNEQFF
D gene: TRBD2; J gene: TRBJ2-2; V gene: TRBV2; clone size: NA; CDR3 DNA: TGTGCCAGCAGTGTCCTACTAGCGGGAGCCGGGGAGCTGTTTTTT; CDR3 protein: CASSVLLAGAGELFF
D gene: NA; J gene: TRBJ1-2; V gene: TRBV20-1; clone size: NA; CDR3 DNA: TGCAGTGCCATCCGGGGGAACTATGGCTACACCTTC; CDR3 protein: CSAIRGNYGYTF
D gene: NA; J gene: TRBJ2-1; V gene: TRBV29-1; clone size: NA; CDR3 DNA: TGCAGCGTTGACGACCCCAGCTCCTACAATGAGCAGTTCTTC; CDR3 protein: CSVDDPSSYNEQFF
D gene: NA; J gene: TRBJ2-7; V gene: TRBV4-3; clone size: NA; CDR3 DNA: TGCGCCAGCAGCCAAGATTTTTCCGGGGACGCCTACGAGCAGTACTTC; CDR3 protein: CASSQDFSGDAYEQYF
D gene: NA; J gene: TRBJ2-3; V gene: TRBV7-9; clone size: NA; CDR3 DNA: TGTGCCAGCAGCTCACTAGCTGATACGCAGTATTTT; CDR3 protein: CASSSLADTQYF
D gene: TRBD2; J gene: TRBJ2-3; V gene: TRBV5-4; clone size: NA; CDR3 DNA: TGTGCCAGCAGCTCGGGGACTAGCGGGAGTCCTACAGATACGCAGTATTTT; CDR3 protein: CASSSGTSGSPTDTQYF
D gene: TRBD2; J gene: TRBJ2-2; V gene: TRBV12-3/TRBV12-4; clone size: NA; CDR3 DNA: TGTGCCAGCAGTTTGTTAGCGGGTATCGGGGAGCTGTTTTTT; CDR3 protein: CASSLLAGIGELFF
D gene: NA; J gene: TRBJ1-1; V gene: TRBV12-3/TRBV12-4; clone size: NA; CDR3 DNA: TGTGCCAGCAAGTCGACAGTGCGGAACACTGAAGCTTTCTTT; CDR3 protein: CASKSTVRNTEAFF
D gene: TRBD1; J gene: TRBJ2-5; V gene: TRBV14; clone size: NA; CDR3 DNA: TGTGCCAGCTCAGGACAGGGCCGCGAGACCCAGTACTTC; CDR3 protein: CASSGQGRETQYF